The rows below give T cell receptor beta chains drawn from one sample of a study of control samples from healthy donors and cancer patients. Sequenced by immunoSEQ multiplex PCR; TCRdb stores in-frame clones only, minus some. The profile shows some 150,000 clones, over 90% of them singletons. The specimen was blood. All receptors derive from a man aged 50 to 60 in good health. Each CDR3 is given with its conserved first and last residue. D genes are given only for firm matches. Only some rows state a clone size, as once, few, many or a class for expanded clones.

j_gene	d_gene	v_gene	abundance	CDR3aa	CDR3nt
TRBJ2-1	TRBD2	TRBV6-5	-	CASSYGGGSSYNEQFF	TGTGCCAGCAGTTACGGCGGCGGGAGCTCCTACAATGAGCAGTTCTTC
TRBJ1-6	TRBD1	TRBV28	-	CASSFGDRVNSPLHF	TGTGCCAGCAGTTTCGGGGACAGGGTTAATTCACCCCTCCACTTT
TRBJ2-1	-	TRBV27	-	CASSLYSLSSSYNEQFF	TGTGCCAGCAGTTTATATTCGTTATCTAGCTCCTACAATGAGCAGTTCTTC
TRBJ2-5	TRBD1	TRBV2	-	CASSEAVQQGGGETQYF	TGTGCCAGCAGTGAAGCGGTGCAACAGGGGGGCGGGGAGACCCAGTACTTC
TRBJ1-2	TRBD1	TRBV5-1	-	CASSQDRVRHGYTF	TGCGCCAGCAGCCAGGACAGGGTTAGGCACGGCTACACCTTC
TRBJ1-2	TRBD1	TRBV6-5	-	CASAKGQGDYGYTF	TGTGCCAGCGCGAAGGGACAGGGAGATTATGGCTACACCTTC
TRBJ2-7	-	TRBV29-1	-	CSVQYIGGLYEQYF	TGCAGCGTCCAATACATAGGCGGATTGTACGAGCAGTACTTC
TRBJ1-2	-	TRBV28	-	CASSEGGGQNYGYTF	TGTGCCAGCAGCGAAGGGGGGGGACAAAACTATGGCTACACCTTC
TRBJ1-5	-	TRBV28	-	CASGIGAHSNQPQHF	TGTGCCAGCGGAATAGGGGCGCATAGCAATCAGCCCCAGCATTTT
TRBJ2-5	TRBD2	TRBV28	-	CASSPFSGRSETQYF	TGTGCCAGCAGTCCCTTTAGCGGGAGGTCAGAGACCCAGTACTTC
TRBJ1-4	TRBD1	TRBV3-1/TRBV3-2	-	CASSQGAGGLGNEKLFF	TGTGCCAGCAGCCAAGGGGCAGGGGGCCTTGGGAATGAAAAACTGTTTTTT
TRBJ1-5	-	TRBV15	once	CATSRDQYQPQHF	TGTGCCACCAGCAGAGACCAGTATCAGCCCCAGCATTTT
TRBJ2-7	-	TRBV3-1/TRBV3-2	-	CASSQVQGGKEQYF	TGTGCCAGCAGCCAAGTACAGGGGGGGAAGGAGCAGTACTTC
TRBJ2-7	TRBD1	TRBV18	once	CASSPSRQGPYEQYF	TGTGCCAGCTCACCATCACGACAGGGCCCCTACGAGCAGTACTTC
TRBJ2-3	-	TRBV3-1/TRBV3-2	once	CASSLTPSRDPPDTQYF	TGTGCCAGCAGCCTTACTCCGAGCAGGGACCCTCCAGATACGCAGTATTTT